This T cell receptor (beta chain) was sequenced during a study of regulatory T cells in long-lasting Graves disease (dated by TCRdb to the early 2020s). Context from the whole study: Persistent Graves' disease was defined as antithyroid drug treatment for over 5 years with persistently positive TSH receptor autoantibodies. The study was registered as a clinical trial and conducted in China. In the clinical cohort, patients with persistent Graves' disease had used antithyroid drugs for an average of roughly 10 years. This study used TCR sequencing and RNA sequencing of peripheral blood to compare persistent Graves' disease patients against newly diagnosed Graves' disease patients. TCR sequencing covered about 13 persistent and 20 newly diagnosed Graves' disease patients, 33 samples in total.

Taken from cysteine to phenylalanine, the CDR3 has 15 residues. The DNA shown is the 45-base CDR3, in frame from base 1. The germline V gene specifies SNHLY as CDR1 and FYNNEI as CDR2. After removal of 8 bases from V and 3 bases from J, the junction retains 5 bases not matched to a gene. To prepare the library, multiplex PCR was applied. Sequencing was carried out with an Illumina HiSeq 4000. TCR beta libraries were built with iRepertoire HTBI primers and Arm-PCR amplification of CDR3 regions. Before sequencing, the PCR products underwent gel purification. In the original analysis: Gene usage analysis of CDR3 amino acid clonotypes used the approximately 62 TRBV and 11 to 15 TRBJ segments found across samples. COPE and FqMerger were used to merge the filtered high-quality paired reads into contigs. Contigs were aligned with BLAST to IMGT TRBV, TRBD and TRBJ reference genes, and CDR3 was defined per IMGT. Any clonotype with a frequency above 0.1% was counted as a highly expanded clone. Shannon entropy served as the measure of repertoire diversity, while the Gini coefficient captured V-J evenness. Clonotypes shared by more than one individual were considered public. TCRdb itself trimmed the public reads at Q25 with fastp, ran MiXCR and retained productive beta chains. Each record represents a unique CDR3 protein, reported with the most common genes and DNA among its rows. The V and J calls reflect TCRdb's pipeline rather than the authors' work. The sample table contains about half a million distinct CDR3 sequences; only one count was recorded for roughly 23% of them. Jointly, the top ten make up around 13% of the sample.

Overall study results and their limits: A larger number of public clonotypes was shared among persistent patients (over 2,500) than among newly diagnosed patients (over 850). Sequencing and analysis were restricted to the TCR beta chain. The authors noted that the small sample size was a limitation that may lower accuracy. Preferential use of TRBV28, TRBJ1-2 and TRBJ2-5 was observed in persistent disease, whereas TRBV20-1 and TRBJ2-1 were favored in newly diagnosed disease. The study examined only peripheral blood because the primary lesion, thyroid tissue, could not be accessed. Lower TCR Shannon entropy and fewer highly expanded clones were observed in persistent Graves' disease patients than in newly diagnosed patients, which suggested clonal expansion.

The time point label for this specimen denotes: persistent/refractory GD, antithyroid drugs over 5 years with positive TRAb. For both TCR sequencing and RNA sequencing, RNA was extracted from PBMCs in TRIzol. The diagnosis of Graves' disease was made according to American Thyroid Association guidelines. Recruitment of patients was carried out at an endocrinology department in Xi'an, China. Each patient gave roughly 8.4 milliliters of peripheral blood, collected in an EDTA anticoagulant tube. PBMCs were isolated by Ficoll Paque Plus density gradient separation without further T cell sorting. RNA quality was checked with an Agilent 2100 Bioanalyzer and agarose gel, and concentration with a NanoDrop 2000. This clonotype showed up just a few times. Its antigen is currently not known. Nothing much larger sits one base from this clone, and base qualities are not available.

The rearrangement joined TRBV2 to TRBJ2-2; the junction holds 11 bases that match TRBD2. Source: peripheral blood mononuclear cells (PBMCs), taken when the disease was refractory, from a patient treated with antithyroid drugs. The TCR was taken from a female donor with Graves disease. The DNA sequence is given as TGTGCCAGCGGTGGACTAGCGGGTTACACCGGGGAGCTGTTTTTT. Its translation reads: CASGGLAGYTGELFF. With all but the CDR3 taken from the reference TRBV2 and TRBJ2-2 genes, the full variable domain is: EPEVTQTPSHQVTQMGQEVILRCVPISNHLYFYWYRQILGQKVEFLVSFYNNEISEKSEIFDDQFSVERPDGSNFTLKIRSTKLEDSAMYFCASGGLAGYTGELFFGEGSRLTVL.